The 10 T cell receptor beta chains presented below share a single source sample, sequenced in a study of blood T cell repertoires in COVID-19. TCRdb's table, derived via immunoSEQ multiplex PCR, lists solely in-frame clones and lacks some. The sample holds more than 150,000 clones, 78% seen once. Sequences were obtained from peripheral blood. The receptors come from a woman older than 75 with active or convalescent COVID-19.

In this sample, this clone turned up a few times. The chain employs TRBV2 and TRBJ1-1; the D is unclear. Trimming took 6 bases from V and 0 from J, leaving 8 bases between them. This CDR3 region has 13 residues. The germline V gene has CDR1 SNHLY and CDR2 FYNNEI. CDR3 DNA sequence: TGTGCCAGCAGGGGCAGGCTGAACACTGAAGCTTTCTTT. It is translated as CASRGRLNTEAFF.

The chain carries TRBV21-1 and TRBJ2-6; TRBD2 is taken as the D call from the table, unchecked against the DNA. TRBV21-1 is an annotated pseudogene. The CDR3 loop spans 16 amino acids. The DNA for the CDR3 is TGTGCCAGCAGCAACCCATGCTTTCTAGCCTCCCCCGTCCTGACTTTC. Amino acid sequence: CASSNPCFLASPVLTF.

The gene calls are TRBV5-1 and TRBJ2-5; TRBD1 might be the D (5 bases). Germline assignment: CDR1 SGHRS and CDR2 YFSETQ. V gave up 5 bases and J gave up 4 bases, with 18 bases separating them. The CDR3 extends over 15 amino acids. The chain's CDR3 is CASRAQGAILETQYF. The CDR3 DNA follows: TGCGCCAGCAGAGCCCAAGGGGCGATTCTAGAGACCCAGTACTTC.

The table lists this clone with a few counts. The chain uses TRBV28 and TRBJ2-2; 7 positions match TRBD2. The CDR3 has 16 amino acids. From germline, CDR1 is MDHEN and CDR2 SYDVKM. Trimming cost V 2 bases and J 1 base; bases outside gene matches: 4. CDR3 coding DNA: TGTGCCAGCAGTTTAACGGCGGGGGTGAACACCGGGGAGCTGTTTTTT. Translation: CASSLTAGVNTGELFF.

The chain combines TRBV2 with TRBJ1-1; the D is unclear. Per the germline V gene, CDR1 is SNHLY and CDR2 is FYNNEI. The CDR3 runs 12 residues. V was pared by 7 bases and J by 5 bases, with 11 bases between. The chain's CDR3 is CASNLGETEAFF. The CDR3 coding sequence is TGTGCCAGCAACTTGGGAGAGACTGAAGCTTTCTTT.

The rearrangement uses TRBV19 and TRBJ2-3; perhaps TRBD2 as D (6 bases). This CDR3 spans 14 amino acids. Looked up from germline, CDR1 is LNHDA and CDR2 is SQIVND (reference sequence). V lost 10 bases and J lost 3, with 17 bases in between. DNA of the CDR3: TGTGCCACCCGGGGGAATATAGGAACAGATACGCAGTATTTT. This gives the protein CATRGNIGTDTQYF. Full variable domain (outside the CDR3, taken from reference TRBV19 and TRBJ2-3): DGGITQSPKYLFRKEGQNVTLSCEQNLNHDAMYWYRQDPGQGLRLIYYSQIVNDFQKGDIAEGYSVSREKKESFPLTVTSAQKNPTAFYLCATRGNIGTDTQYFGPGTRLTVL.

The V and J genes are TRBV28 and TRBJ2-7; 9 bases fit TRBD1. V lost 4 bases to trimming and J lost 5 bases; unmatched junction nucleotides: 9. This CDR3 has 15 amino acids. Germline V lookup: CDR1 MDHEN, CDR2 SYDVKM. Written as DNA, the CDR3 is TGTGCCAGCAGTTCCACCGGGACAGGGAGGAACGAGCAGTACTTC. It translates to CASSSTGTGRNEQYF.

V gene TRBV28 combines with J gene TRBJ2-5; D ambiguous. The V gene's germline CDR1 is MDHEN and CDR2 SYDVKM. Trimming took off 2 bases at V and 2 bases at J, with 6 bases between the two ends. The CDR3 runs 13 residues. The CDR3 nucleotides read TGTGCCAGCAGTTTAAACAGTCAAGAGACCCAGTACTTC. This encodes CASSLNSQETQYF.

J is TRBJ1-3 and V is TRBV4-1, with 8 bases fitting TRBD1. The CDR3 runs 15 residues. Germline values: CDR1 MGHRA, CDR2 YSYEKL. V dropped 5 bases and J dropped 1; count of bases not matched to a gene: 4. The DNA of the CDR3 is TGCGCCAGCAGCACCCGGACAGGGTCTGGAAACACCATATATTTT. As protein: CASSTRTGSGNTIYF.

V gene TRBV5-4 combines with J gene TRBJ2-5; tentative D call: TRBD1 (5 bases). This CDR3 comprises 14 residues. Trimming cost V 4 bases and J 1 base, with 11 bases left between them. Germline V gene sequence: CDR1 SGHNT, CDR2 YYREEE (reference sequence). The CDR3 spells CASSITDSQETQYF. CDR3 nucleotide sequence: TGTGCCAGCAGCATTACCGACAGCCAAGAGACCCAGTACTTC.